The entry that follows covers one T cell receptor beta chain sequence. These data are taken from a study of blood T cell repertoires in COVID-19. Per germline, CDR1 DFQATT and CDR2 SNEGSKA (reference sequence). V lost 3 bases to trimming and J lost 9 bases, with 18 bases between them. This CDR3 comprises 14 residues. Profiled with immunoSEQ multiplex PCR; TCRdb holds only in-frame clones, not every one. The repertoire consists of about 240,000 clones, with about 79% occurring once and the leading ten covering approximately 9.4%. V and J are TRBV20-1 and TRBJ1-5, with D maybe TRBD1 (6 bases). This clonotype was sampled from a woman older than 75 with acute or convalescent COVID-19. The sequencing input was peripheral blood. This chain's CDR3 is CSASLGGPQGPQHF. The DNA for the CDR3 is TGCAGTGCTAGTTTAGGGGGTCCCCAAGGGCCCCAGCATTTT.